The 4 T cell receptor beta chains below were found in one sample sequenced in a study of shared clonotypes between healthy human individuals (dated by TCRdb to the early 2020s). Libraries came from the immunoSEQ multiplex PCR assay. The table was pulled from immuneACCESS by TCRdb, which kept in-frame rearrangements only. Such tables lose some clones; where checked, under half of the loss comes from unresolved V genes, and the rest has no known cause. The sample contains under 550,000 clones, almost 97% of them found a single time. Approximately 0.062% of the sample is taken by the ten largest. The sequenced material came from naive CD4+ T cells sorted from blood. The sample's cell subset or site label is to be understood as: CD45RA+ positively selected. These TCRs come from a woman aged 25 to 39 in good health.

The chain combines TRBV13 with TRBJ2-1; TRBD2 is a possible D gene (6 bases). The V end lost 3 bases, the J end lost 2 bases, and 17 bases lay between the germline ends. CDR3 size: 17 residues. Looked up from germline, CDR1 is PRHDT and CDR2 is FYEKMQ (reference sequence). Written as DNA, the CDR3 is TGTGCCAGCAGCTTGGGCGGAGGGGTCCCTGCCTACAATGAGCAGTTCTTC. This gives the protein CASSLGGGVPAYNEQFF.

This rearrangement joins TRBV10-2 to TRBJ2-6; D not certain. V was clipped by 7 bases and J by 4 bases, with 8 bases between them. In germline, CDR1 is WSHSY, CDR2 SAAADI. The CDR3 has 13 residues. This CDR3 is CASNRFGANVLTF. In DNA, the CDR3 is TGCGCCAGCAATCGTTTCGGGGCCAACGTCCTGACTTTC.

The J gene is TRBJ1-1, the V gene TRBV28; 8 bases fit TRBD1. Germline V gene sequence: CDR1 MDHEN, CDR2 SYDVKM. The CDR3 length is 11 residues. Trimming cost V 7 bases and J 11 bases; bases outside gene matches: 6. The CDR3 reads CASTKAGGAFF. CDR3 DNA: TGTGCCAGCACCAAGGCAGGGGGCGCTTTCTTT.

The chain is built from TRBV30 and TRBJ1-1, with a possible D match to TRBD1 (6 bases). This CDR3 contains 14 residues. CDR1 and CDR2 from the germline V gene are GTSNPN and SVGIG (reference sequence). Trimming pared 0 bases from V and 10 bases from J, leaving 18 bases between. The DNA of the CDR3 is TGTGCCTGGAGTGTAATTTCCGGGGGCAGGGGAGCTTTCTTT. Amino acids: CAWSVISGGRGAFF.